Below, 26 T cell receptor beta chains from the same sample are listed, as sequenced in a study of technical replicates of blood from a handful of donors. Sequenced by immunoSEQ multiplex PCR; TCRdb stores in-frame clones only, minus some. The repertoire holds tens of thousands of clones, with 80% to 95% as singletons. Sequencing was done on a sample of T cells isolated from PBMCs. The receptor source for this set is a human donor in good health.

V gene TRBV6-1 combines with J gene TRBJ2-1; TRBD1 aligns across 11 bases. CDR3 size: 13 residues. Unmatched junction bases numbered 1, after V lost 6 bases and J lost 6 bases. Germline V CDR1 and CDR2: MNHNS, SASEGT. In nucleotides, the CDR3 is TGTGCCAGCAGGGGGACAGGGGGCAATGAGCAGTTCTTC. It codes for CASRGTGGNEQFF.

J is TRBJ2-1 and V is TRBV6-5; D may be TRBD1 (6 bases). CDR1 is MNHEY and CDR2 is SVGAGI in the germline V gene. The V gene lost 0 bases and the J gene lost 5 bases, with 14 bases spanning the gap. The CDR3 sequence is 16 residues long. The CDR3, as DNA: TGTGCCAGCAGTTACTCGACAGGAACGTCTAACAATGAGCAGTTCTTC. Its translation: CASSYSTGTSNNEQFF.

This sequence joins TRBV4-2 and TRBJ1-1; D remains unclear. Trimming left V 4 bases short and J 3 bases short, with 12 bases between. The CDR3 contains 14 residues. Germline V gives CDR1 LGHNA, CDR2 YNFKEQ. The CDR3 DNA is TGTGCCAGCAGCCGGGAGGGTGGGGACACTGAAGCTTTCTTT. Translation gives CASSREGGDTEAFF.

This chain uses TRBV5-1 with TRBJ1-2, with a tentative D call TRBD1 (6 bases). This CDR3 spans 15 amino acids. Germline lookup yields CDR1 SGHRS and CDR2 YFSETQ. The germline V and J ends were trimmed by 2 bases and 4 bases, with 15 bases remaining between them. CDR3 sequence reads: CASSLGQQTPYGYTF. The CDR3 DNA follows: TGCGCCAGCAGCTTAGGACAGCAAACACCCTATGGCTACACCTTC.

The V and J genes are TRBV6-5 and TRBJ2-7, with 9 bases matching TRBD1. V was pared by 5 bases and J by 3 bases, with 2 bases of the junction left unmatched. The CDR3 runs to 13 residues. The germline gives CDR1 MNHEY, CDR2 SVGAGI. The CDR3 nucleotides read TGTGCCAGCAGTAGGACAGGGGTCTACGAGCAGTACTTC. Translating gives CASSRTGVYEQYF.

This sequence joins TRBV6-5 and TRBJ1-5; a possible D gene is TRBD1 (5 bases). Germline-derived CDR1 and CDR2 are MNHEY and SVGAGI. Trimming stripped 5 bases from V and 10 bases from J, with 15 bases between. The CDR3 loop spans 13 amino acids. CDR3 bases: TGTGCCAGCAGTCTACAGGCCGTAGGTCCCCAGCATTTT. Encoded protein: CASSLQAVGPQHF.

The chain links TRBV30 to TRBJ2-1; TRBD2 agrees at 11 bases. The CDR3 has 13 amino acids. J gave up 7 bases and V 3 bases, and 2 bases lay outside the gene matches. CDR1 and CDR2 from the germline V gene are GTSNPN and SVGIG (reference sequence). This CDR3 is CAWRLAGANEQFF. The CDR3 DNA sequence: TGTGCCTGGAGACTAGCGGGAGCAAATGAGCAGTTCTTC.

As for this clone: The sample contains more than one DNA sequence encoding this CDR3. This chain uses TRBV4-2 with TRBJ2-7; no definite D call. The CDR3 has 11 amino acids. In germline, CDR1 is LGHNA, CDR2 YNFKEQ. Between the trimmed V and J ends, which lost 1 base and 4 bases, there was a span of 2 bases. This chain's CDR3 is CASSQAYEQYF. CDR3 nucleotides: TGTGCCAGCAGCCAAGCTTACGAGCAGTACTTC.

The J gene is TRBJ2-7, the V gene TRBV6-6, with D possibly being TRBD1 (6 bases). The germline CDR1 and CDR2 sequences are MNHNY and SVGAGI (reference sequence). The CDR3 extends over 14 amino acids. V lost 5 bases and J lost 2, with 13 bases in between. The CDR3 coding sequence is TGTGCCAGCAGTCTGACAGGTTTTGCCTACGAGCAGTACTTC. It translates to CASSLTGFAYEQYF.

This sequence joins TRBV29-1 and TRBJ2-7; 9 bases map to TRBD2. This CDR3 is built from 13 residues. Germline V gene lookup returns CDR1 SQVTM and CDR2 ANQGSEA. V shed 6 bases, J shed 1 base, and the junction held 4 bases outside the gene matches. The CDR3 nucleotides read TGCAGCGTGGGCACTAGCGGGTCCTACGAGCAGTACTTC. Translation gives CSVGTSGSYEQYF.

The CDR3: CASRPGQGLQETQYF. CDR3 bases: TGTGCCAGCAGACCTGGACAGGGGCTCCAAGAGACCCAGTACTTC. The chain uses TRBV6-5 and TRBJ2-5; TRBD1 aligns across 9 bases. Losses at the gene ends were 6 bases for V and 1 base for J; bases not matched to a gene: 6. The CDR3 loop spans 15 amino acids. Germline loops: CDR1 MNHEY, CDR2 SVGAGI.

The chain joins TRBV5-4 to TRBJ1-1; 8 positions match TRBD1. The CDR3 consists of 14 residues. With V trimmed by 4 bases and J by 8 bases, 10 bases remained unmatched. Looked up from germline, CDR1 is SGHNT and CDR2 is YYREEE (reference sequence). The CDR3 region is CASSPIGQGFEAFF. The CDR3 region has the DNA TGTGCCAGCAGCCCGATAGGACAGGGTTTCGAAGCTTTCTTT. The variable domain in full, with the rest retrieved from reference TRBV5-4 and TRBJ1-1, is ETGVTQSPTHLIKTRGQQVTLRCSSQSGHNTVSWYQQALGQGPQFIFQYYREEENGRGNFPPRFSGLQFPNYSSELNVNALELDDSALYLCASSPIGQGFEAFFGQGTRLTVV.

In DNA form, the CDR3 reads TGTGCCAGCAGCGTAGCTACGAGCCTTTTAGAGACCCAGTACTTC. It yields the protein CASSVATSLLETQYF. The V gene is TRBV9, the J gene TRBJ2-5; D unresolved. This CDR3 has 15 amino acids. V lost 0 bases to trimming and J lost 4 bases, with 13 bases between them. The germline V gene encodes CDR1 SGDLS and CDR2 YYNGEE.

This chain's CDR3 is CASSQDNNFLYGYTF. Written as DNA, the CDR3 is TGCGCCAGCAGCCAAGATAATAACTTCCTTTATGGCTACACCTTC. The chain carries TRBV4-1 and TRBJ1-2; D is undetermined. The CDR3 sequence is 15 residues long. The V end was cut by 0 bases, the J end by 5 bases, with 13 bases between. The germline V gene has CDR1 MGHRA and CDR2 YSYEKL.

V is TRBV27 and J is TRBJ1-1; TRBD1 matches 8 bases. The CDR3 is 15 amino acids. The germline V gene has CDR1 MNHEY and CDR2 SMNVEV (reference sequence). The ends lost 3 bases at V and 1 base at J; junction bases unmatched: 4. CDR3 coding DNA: TGTGCCAGCAGTTTTCCAGGGGGCGGGAACACTGAAGCTTTCTTT. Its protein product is CASSFPGGGNTEAFF.

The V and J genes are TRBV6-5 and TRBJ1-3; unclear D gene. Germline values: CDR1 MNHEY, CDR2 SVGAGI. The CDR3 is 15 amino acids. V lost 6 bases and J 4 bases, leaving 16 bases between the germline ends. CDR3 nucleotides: TGTGCCAGCAGCCTATCCTTACGAGTAGGAAACACCATATATTTT. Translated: CASSLSLRVGNTIYF.

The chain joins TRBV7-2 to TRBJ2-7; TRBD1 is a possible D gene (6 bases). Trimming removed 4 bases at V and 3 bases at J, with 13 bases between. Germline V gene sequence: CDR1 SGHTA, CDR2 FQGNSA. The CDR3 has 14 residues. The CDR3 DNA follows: TGTGCCAGCAGCTCCTGGGACACGATCTACGAGCAGTACTTC. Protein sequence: CASSSWDTIYEQYF. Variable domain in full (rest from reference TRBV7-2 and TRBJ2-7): GAGVSQSPSNKVTEKGKDVELRCDPISGHTALYWYRQSLGQGLEFLIYFQGNSAPDKSGLPSDRFSAERTGGSVSTLTIQRTQQEDSAVYLCASSSWDTIYEQYFGPGTRLTVT.

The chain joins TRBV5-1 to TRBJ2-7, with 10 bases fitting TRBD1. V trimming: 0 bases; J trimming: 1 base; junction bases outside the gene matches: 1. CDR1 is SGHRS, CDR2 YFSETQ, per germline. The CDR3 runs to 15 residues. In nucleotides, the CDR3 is TGCGCCAGCAGCTTGGGACAGGGGGCGTCCTACGAGCAGTACTTC. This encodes CASSLGQGASYEQYF.

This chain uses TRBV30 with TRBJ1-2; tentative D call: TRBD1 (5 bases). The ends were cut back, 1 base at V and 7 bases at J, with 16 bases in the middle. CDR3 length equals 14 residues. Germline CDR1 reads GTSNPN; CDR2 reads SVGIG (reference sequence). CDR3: CAWSARRESGGYTF. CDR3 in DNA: TGTGCCTGGAGTGCCCGCAGGGAATCGGGTGGCTACACCTTC.

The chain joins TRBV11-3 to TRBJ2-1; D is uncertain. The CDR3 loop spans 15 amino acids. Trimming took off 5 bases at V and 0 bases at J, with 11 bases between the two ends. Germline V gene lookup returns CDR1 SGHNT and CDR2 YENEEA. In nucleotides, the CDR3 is TGTGCCAGCAGCCATACCTGGAGCTCCTACAATGAGCAGTTCTTC. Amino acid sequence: CASSHTWSSYNEQFF.

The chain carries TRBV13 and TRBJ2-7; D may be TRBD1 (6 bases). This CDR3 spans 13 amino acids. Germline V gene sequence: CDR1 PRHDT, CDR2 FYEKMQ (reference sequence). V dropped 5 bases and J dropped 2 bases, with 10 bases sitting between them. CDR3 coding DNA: TGTGCCAGCAGCCCGAGGACAGCCTACGAGCAGTACTTC. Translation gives CASSPRTAYEQYF.

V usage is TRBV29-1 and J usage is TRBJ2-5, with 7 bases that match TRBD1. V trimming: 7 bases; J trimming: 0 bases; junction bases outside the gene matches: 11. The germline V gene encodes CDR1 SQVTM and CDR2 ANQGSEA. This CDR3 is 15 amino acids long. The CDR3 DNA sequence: TGCAGCGCCGAAACGGACAGGCAGTACCAAGAGACCCAGTACTTC. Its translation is CSAETDRQYQETQYF.

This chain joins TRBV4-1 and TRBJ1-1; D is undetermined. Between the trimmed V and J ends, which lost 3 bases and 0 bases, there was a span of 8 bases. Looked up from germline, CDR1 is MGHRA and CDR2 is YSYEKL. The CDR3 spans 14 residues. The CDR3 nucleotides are TGCGCCAGCAGCCATTACGGTCTGAACACTGAAGCTTTCTTT. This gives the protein CASSHYGLNTEAFF.

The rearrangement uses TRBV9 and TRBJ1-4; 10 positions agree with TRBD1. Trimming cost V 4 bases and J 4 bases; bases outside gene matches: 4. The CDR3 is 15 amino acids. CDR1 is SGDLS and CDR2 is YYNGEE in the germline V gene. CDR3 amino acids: CASSLRTGGNEKLFF. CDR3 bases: TGTGCCAGCAGCCTCCGGACAGGGGGTAATGAAAAACTGTTTTTT.

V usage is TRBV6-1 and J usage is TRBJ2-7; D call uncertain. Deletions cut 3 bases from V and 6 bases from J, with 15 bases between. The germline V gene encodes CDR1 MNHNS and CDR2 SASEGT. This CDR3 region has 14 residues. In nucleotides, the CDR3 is TGTGCCAGCAGTGATTGGGCGTCTATGGGCGAGCAGTACTTC. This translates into CASSDWASMGEQYF.

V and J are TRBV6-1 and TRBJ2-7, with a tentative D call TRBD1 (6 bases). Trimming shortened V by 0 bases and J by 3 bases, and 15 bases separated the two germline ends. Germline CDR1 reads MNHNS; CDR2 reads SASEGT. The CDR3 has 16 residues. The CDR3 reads CASSEAATGPFYEQYF. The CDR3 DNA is TGTGCCAGCAGTGAAGCCGCGACAGGACCCTTCTACGAGCAGTACTTC.